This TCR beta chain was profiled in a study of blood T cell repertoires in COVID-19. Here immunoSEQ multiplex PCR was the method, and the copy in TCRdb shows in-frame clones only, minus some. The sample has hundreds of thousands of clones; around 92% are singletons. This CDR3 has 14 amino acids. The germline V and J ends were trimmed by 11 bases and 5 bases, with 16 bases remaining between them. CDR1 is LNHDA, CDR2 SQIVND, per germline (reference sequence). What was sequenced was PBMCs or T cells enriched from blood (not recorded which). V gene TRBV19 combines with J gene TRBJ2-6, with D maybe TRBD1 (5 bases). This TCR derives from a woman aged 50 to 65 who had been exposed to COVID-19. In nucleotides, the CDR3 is TGTGCCCGAAAAGGGGTAGACAGGGCCAACGTCCTGACTTTC. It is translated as CARKGVDRANVLTF. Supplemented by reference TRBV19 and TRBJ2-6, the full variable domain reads DGGITQSPKYLFRKEGQNVTLSCEQNLNHDAMYWYRQDPGQGLRLIYYSQIVNDFQKGDIAEGYSVSREKKESFPLTVTSAQKNPTAFYLCARKGVDRANVLTFGAGSRLTVL.